The present T cell receptor (beta chain) was sequenced within a study of blood T cell repertoires in COVID-19. For the study at large: Sources were T cells, B-cell-depleted T cells, or PBMCs; the material itself was cDNA or gDNA.

The assay was immunoSEQ multiplex PCR, and TCRdb's table has in-frame clones only and misses some. The profile shows under 80,000 clones, around 79% of them singletons. The specimen sequenced was peripheral blood. The receptor comes from a human donor in a cohort sampled during active COVID-19.

The CDR3 DNA reads as TGTGCCAGCAGTGAAAGCCTTAATCAGCCCCAGCATTTT. Translated, it gives CASSESLNQPQHF. The V gene is TRBV6-1, the J gene TRBJ1-5; D gene ambiguous. Germline V gives CDR1 MNHNS, CDR2 SASEGT. V was trimmed by 2 bases and J by 4 bases, leaving 6 bases between them. The CDR3 covers 13 residues.